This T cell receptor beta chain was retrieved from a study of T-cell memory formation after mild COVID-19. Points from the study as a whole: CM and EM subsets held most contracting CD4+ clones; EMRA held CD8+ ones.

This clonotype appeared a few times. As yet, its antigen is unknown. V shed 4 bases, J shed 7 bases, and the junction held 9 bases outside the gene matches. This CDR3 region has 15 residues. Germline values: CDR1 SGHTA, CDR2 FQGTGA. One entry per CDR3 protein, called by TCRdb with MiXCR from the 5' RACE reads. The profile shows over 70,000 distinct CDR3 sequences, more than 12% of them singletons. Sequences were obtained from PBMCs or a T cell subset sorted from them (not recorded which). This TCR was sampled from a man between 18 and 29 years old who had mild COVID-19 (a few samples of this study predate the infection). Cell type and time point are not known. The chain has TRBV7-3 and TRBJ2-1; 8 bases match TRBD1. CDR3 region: CASSYAGGTGNEQFF. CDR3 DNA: TGTGCCAGCAGCTACGCAGGGGGCACGGGGAATGAGCAGTTCTTC.